Listed below are T cell receptor beta chains from one sample, sequenced in a study of blood T cell repertoires in COVID-19. The data were produced by immunoSEQ multiplex PCR, yet TCRdb's version contains in-frame clones alone and is incomplete. The table lists around 52,000 clones, around 80% of them singletons. The sample consisted of peripheral blood. These TCRs come from a woman older than 75 with acute or convalescent COVID-19. Each CDR3 is given with its conserved first and last residue. The order of the fields is V gene, clone size, D gene, J gene, CDR3 protein, CDR3 DNA. D genes are given only for firm matches. Some rows mark clone size as missing; the rest say once, few, many or name a class of expanded clone.

>TRBV19|.|.|TRBJ1-6
CASSDRPGDNSPLHF
TGTGCCAGTAGTGACCGGCCAGGGGATAATTCACCCCTCCACTTT
>TRBV19|.|TRBD1|TRBJ1-2
CASSVRQGANYGYTF
TGTGCCAGTAGTGTTCGACAGGGGGCTAACTATGGCTACACCTTC
>TRBV5-4|.|TRBD2|TRBJ2-2
CASSPGTSGPGELFF
TGTGCCAGCAGCCCGGGGACTAGCGGTCCGGGGGAGCTGTTTTTT
>TRBV10-1|few|.|TRBJ2-1
CASSEYLLPQFF
TGCGCCAGCAGTGAGTACTTACTGCCGCAGTTCTTC
>TRBV5-1|.|.|TRBJ2-3
CASSPTRGSDTQYF
TGCGCCAGCAGCCCTACGCGGGGCTCAGATACGCAGTATTTT
>TRBV6-5|.|TRBD1|TRBJ1-3
CASRMNRDRGNTIYF
TGTGCCAGCAGGATGAACCGGGACAGGGGAAACACCATATATTTT
>TRBV11-2|.|.|TRBJ2-5
CASSLWIQAEETQYF
TGTGCCAGCAGCTTATGGATCCAGGCTGAAGAGACCCAGTACTTC
>TRBV7-6|.|.|TRBJ1-1
CASSLGPGTNTEAFF
TGTGCCAGCAGCTTAGGTCCGGGTACGAACACTGAAGCTTTCTTT
>TRBV19|.|.|TRBJ2-2
CASKFPAGRGVTGELFF
TGTGCCAGTAAATTCCCGGCAGGGCGGGGCGTGACCGGGGAGCTGTTTTTT
>TRBV5-1|few|TRBD1|TRBJ1-3
CASRTGTGGSGNTIYF
TGCGCCAGCAGAACCGGGACAGGGGGCTCTGGAAACACCATATATTTT
>TRBV9|.|TRBD2|TRBJ2-2
CASSVGLAGTGELFF
TGTGCCAGCAGCGTAGGACTAGCCGGCACCGGGGAGCTGTTTTTT
>TRBV10-3|.|.|TRBJ1-1
CAIALSSNTEAFF
TGTGCCATCGCCCTATCCTCGAACACTGAAGCTTTCTTT
>TRBV18|.|.|TRBJ2-1
CASSPIGADEQFF
TGTGCCAGCTCACCGATTGGGGCCGATGAGCAGTTCTTC
>TRBV19|.|TRBD2|TRBJ2-2
CASSIEGLAGTGELFF
TGTGCCAGTAGTATAGAAGGACTAGCAGGAACCGGGGAGCTGTTTTTT
>TRBV4-1|.|.|TRBJ1-1
CASSHPTQGFTEAFF
TGCGCCAGCAGCCATCCGACCCAGGGATTCACTGAAGCTTTCTTT
>TRBV6-6|.|.|TRBJ2-7
CASRAGTPYEQYF
TGTGCCAGCAGGGCGGGAACACCCTACGAGCAGTACTTC
>TRBV20-1|.|TRBD2|TRBJ2-2
CSASLPGAGGPMAGELFF
TGCAGTGCTAGTCTCCCGGGGGCGGGAGGCCCGATGGCCGGGGAGCTGTTTTTT
>TRBV4-1|.|TRBD2|TRBJ2-7
CASSQEFRLAEQYF
TGCGCCAGCAGCCAAGAATTCAGGCTAGCGGAACAGTACTTC
>TRBV28|.|.|TRBJ1-1
CASSLPTEAFF
TGTGCCAGCAGTTTACCCACAGAAGCTTTCTTT
>TRBV30|.|TRBD1|TRBJ1-4
CAWSRKQGERTNEKLFF
TGTGCCTGGAGTCGGAAACAGGGGGAGAGGACTAATGAAAAACTGTTTTTT
>TRBV11-1|.|.|TRBJ2-1
CASSLALGNEQFF
TGTGCCAGCAGCTTAGCGCTAGGCAATGAGCAGTTCTTC
>TRBV28|.|TRBD2|TRBJ2-1
CASGLQRTSGGNEQFF
TGTGCCAGCGGGCTACAACGGACTAGCGGGGGCAATGAGCAGTTCTTC
>TRBV29-1|.|.|TRBJ2-7
CSVEDGRNEQYF
TGCAGCGTTGAAGATGGGCGAAACGAGCAGTACTTC
>TRBV23-1|.|.|TRBJ2-4
CASSQDSLAKNIQYF
TGCGCCAGCAGTCAAGACAGCTTAGCCAAAAACATTCAGTACTTC
>TRBV12-5|.|.|TRBJ2-5
CASGLTPDNQETQYF
TGTGCTAGTGGTTTGACCCCGGACAACCAAGAGACCCAGTACTTC
>TRBV6-1|.|TRBD2|TRBJ2-2
CASSVGLAGGPLNTGELFF
TGTGCCAGCAGTGTGGGACTAGCGGGGGGCCCACTCAACACCGGGGAGCTGTTTTTT
>TRBV5-6|.|TRBD2|TRBJ2-7
CASSFQFGLAGDLSEQYF
TGTGCCAGCAGCTTTCAATTCGGACTAGCGGGAGACTTAAGCGAGCAGTACTTC
>TRBV21-1|.|.|TRBJ1-1
CASRTGGTEAFF
TGTGCCAGCAGGACAGGGGGAACTGAAGCTTTCTTT
>TRBV6-6|.|.|TRBJ2-7
CASTSVVGGVYEQYF
TGTGCCAGCACCTCTGTGGTTGGCGGCGTCTACGAGCAGTACTTC
>TRBV5-1|.|.|TRBJ2-5
CASSQTGIVETQYF
TGCGCCAGCAGCCAGACAGGTATTGTGGAGACCCAGTACTTC
>TRBV30|.|.|TRBJ2-7
CAWSGISYEQYF
TGTGCCTGGAGCGGGATAAGTTACGAGCAGTACTTC
>TRBV5-1|once|.|TRBJ2-5
CASSLRQDGGTQYF
TGCGCCAGCAGCTTGCGACAGGATGGGGGGACCCAGTACTTC
>TRBV18|.|.|TRBJ2-7
CASSPLGPGTLSYEQYF
TGTGCCAGCTCACCACTGGGTCCCGGGACACTCTCCTACGAGCAGTACTTC
>TRBV3-1/TRBV3-2|.|.|TRBJ2-7
CASSARTFSYEQYF
TGTGCCAGCTCAGCCAGGACATTCTCCTACGAGCAGTACTTC
>TRBV5-1|.|TRBD1|TRBJ2-3
CASSLGTVGDTQYF
TGCGCCAGCAGCCTGGGGACAGTTGGAGATACGCAGTATTTT